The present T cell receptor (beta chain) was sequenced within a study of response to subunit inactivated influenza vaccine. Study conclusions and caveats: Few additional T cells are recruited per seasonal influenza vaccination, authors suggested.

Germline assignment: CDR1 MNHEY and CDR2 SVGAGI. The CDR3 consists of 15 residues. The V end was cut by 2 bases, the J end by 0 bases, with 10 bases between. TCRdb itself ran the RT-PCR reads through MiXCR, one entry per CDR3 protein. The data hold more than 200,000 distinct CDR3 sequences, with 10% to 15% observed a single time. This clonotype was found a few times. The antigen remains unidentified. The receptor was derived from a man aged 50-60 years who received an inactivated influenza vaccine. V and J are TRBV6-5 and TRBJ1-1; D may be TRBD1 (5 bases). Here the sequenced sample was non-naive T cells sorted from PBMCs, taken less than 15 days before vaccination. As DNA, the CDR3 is TGTGCCAGCAGTTACATGACAGCGTTGAACACTGAAGCTTTCTTT. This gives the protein CASSYMTALNTEAFF.